This is a list of T cell receptor beta chains from one sample in a study of blood T cell repertoires in COVID-19. The protocol was immunoSEQ multiplex PCR, while the TCRdb copy is restricted to in-frame clones and leaves out a portion. Among fewer than 35,000 clones, 87% were seen once, and the ten largest hold over 1.5%. Input material: peripheral blood. These receptors were obtained from a man in his fifties or sixties with active or convalescent COVID-19. The CDR3 runs from the conserved cysteine through the conserved F or W. A D gene is named only where the DNA matches it firmly. Expanded clones get a size class; other rows say once, few or many, or leave the size out.

d_gene	j_gene	abundance	v_gene	CDR3nt	CDR3aa
TRBD2	TRBJ2-5	.	TRBV4-1	TGCGCCAGCAGCCAGCTCGGACTAGCGGGAGTAGAGACCCAGTACTTC	CASSQLGLAGVETQYF
.	TRBJ2-3	.	TRBV5-1	TGCGCCAGCAGCTTGGGAGCGGAAGCGACAGATACGCAGTATTTT	CASSLGAEATDTQYF
TRBD1	TRBJ2-7	once	TRBV30	TGTGCCTGGAGTGTAAAGACAGGGAAAAGGCTCTACGAGCAGTACTTC	CAWSVKTGKRLYEQYF
TRBD2	TRBJ2-1	.	TRBV6-5	TGTGCCAGCCGTTTGAGTTCTAGCGGGATTAGAAATGAGCAGTTCTTC	CASRLSSSGIRNEQFF
TRBD2	TRBJ2-1	few	TRBV5-1	TGCGCCAGCAGCTTGGCACCCGGACTAGCGGGAGAGGGAAATGAGCAGTTCTTC	CASSLAPGLAGEGNEQFF
TRBD1	TRBJ1-5	.	TRBV10-3	TGTGCCATCAGTAAGACAGGGGGCGAGCAGCCCCAGCATTTT	CAISKTGGEQPQHF
TRBD2	TRBJ2-2	once	TRBV9	TGTGCCAGCAGCGTATTAAGCGGGAGGGTTCCGAACACCGGGGAGCTGTTTTTT	CASSVLSGRVPNTGELFF
.	TRBJ2-7	.	TRBV5-4	TGTGCCAGCAGCTCACTCACAGGGTCCTACGAGCAGTACTTC	CASSSLTGSYEQYF
.	TRBJ1-3	once	TRBV12-2	TGTGCAAGTCGCGGGACAGGGGGAAAGGACTCTGGAAACACCATATATTTT	CASRGTGGKDSGNTIYF
.	TRBJ2-7	few	TRBV7-9	TGTGCCAGCAGCCGTAGGGACTCCCACTACGAGCAGTACTTC	CASSRRDSHYEQYF
TRBD1	TRBJ1-1	.	TRBV6-1	TGTGCCAGCAGTGAAGGACAGGGGGTCAAGCGAACTGAAGCTTTCTTT	CASSEGQGVKRTEAFF
.	TRBJ2-2	.	TRBV21-1	TGTGCCAGCAGCAAAGGGACAGCCTCGAACACCGGGGAGCTGTTTTTT	CASSKGTASNTGELFF
.	TRBJ1-4	.	TRBV28	TGTGCCAGCAGCCAACAGCCAACTAATGAAAAACTGTTTTTT	CASSQQPTNEKLFF
.	TRBJ2-3	.	TRBV3-1/TRBV3-2	TGTGCCAGCAGCCAAAAGCTGAGGACATCGAACACAGATACGCAGTATTTT	CASSQKLRTSNTDTQYF
TRBD1	TRBJ1-2	.	TRBV7-2	TGTGCCAGCAGCTTTGGACAGGGGACGCGCTATGGCTACACCTTC	CASSFGQGTRYGYTF
TRBD2	TRBJ2-3	.	TRBV30	TGTGCCTGGGGAAGGGCGCTAGCGGGAGAGGCGCAGTATTTT	CAWGRALAGEAQYF
TRBD2	TRBJ2-1	.	TRBV5-4	TGTGCCAGCAGCCTGGGGTGGATAGCGGGAGGGTCTGAGCAGTTCTTC	CASSLGWIAGGSEQFF
.	TRBJ2-1	.	TRBV11-2	TGTGCCAGCAGCTTAGATAGGCGGGAGCAGTTCTTC	CASSLDRREQFF
.	TRBJ2-5	.	TRBV13	TGTGCCAGCAGCTTAGGCCTCCCAGGGATCGTGGAGACCCAGTACTTC	CASSLGLPGIVETQYF
.	TRBJ2-2	.	TRBV24-1	TGTGCCACCAGTGATTCGAGGGGGGGTTACACCGGGGAGCTGTTTTTT	CATSDSRGGYTGELFF
TRBD1	TRBJ1-1	.	TRBV5-1	TGCGCCAGCAGCTTGGGTCTGGACAGGGAAGCTTTCTTT	CASSLGLDREAFF
TRBD1	TRBJ2-3	once	TRBV4-3	TGCGCCAGCAGCCAAGAAACAGGGGAGCGCACAGATACGCAGTATTTT	CASSQETGERTDTQYF
TRBD1	TRBJ2-5	.	TRBV5-4	TGTGCCAGCAGCTCGGGACAGCAAGAGACCCAGTACTTC	CASSSGQQETQYF
.	TRBJ1-2	.	TRBV3-1/TRBV3-2	TGTGCCAGCAGCCAAGTTCAGGGCTGTGGCTACACCTTC	CASSQVQGCGYTF
.	TRBJ2-5	.	TRBV4-1	TGCGCCAGCAGCCAAGAAACAGGGTTGTTAAAGACCCAGTACTTC	CASSQETGLLKTQYF